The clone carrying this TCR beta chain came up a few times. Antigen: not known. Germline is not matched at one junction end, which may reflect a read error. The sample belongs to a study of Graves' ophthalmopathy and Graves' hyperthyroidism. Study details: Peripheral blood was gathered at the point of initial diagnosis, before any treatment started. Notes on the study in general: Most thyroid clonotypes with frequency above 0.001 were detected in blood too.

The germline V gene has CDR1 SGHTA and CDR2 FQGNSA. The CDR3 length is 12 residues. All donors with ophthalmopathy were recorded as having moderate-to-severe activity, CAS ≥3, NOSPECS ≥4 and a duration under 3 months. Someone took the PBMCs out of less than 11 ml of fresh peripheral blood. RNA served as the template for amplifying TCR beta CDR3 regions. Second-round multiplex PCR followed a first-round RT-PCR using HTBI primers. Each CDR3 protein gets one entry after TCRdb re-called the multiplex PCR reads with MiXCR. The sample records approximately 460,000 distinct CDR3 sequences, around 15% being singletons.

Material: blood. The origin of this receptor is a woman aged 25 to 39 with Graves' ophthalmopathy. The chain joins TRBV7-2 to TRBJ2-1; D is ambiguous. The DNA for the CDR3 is TGTGCCAGCAGCTTACGGCTTGATGAGAAGTTCTTC. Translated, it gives CASSLRLDEKFF. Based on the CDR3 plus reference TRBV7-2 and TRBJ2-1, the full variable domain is GAGVSQSPSNKVTEKGKDVELRCDPISGHTALYWYRQSLGQGLEFLIYFQGNSAPDKSGLPSDRFSAERTGGSVSTLTIQRTQQEDSAVYLCASSLRLDEKFFGPGTRLTVL.